Listed here are 19 T cell receptor beta chains from one sample, sequenced in a study of molecular identifiers for immune sequencing clone quantification. TCRdb redid the calling of the PCR reads with MiXCR, one entry per CDR3 protein. This table has 550,000 to 750,000 distinct CDR3 sequences, just under 20% appearing once. The sequenced material came from naive CD8+ T cells from blood, with Jurkat cell RNA spiked in. The sample's subset: FACS-sorted CD8+CD4-CCR7+CD45RA+ naive T cells. Receptors originate from a human donor in good health. Some libraries in this study had Jurkat cell RNA spiked in.

This rearrangement joins TRBV5-8 to TRBJ1-5, with 7 bases matching TRBD1. CDR3 length: 14 residues. The germline V gene has CDR1 SGHTS and CDR2 YDEGEE. J gave up 4 bases and V 7 bases, and 8 bases lay outside the gene matches. The CDR3 DNA sequence: TGTGCCAGCTTACGCAGGGGGTATAATCAGCCCCAGCATTTT. It yields the protein CASLRRGYNQPQHF.

Many counts were recorded for this clonotype. This sequence joins TRBV12-3 or TRBV12-4 and TRBJ1-6; D is undetermined. V lost 3 bases to trimming and J lost 4 bases, with 10 bases between them. The CDR3 runs to 15 residues. The CDR3, as DNA: TGTGCCAGCAGTTTGATTGTGGGGTATAATTCACCCCTCCACTTT. Amino acids: CASSLIVGYNSPLHF.

This clonotype has more than one count but fewer than ten. This chain connects TRBV3-1 to TRBJ1-2; D is ambiguous. V was clipped by 0 bases and J by 2 bases, with 10 bases between them. Germline values: CDR1 LGHDT, CDR2 YNNKEL (reference sequence). The CDR3 spans 15 residues. This CDR3 reads CASSQDVPANYGYTF. The DNA for the CDR3 is TGTGCCAGCAGCCAAGATGTCCCGGCCAACTATGGCTACACCTTC.

This chain connects TRBV6-6 to TRBJ1-1; D call uncertain. This CDR3 comprises 13 residues. Germline CDR1 and CDR2: MNHNY and SVGAGI (reference sequence). Trimming stripped 8 bases from V and 1 base from J, with 11 bases between. CDR3 bases: TGTGCCAGCGGTTTGTCGGGGAACACTGAAGCTTTCTTT. It translates to CASGLSGNTEAFF.

V is TRBV12-3 or TRBV12-4 and J is TRBJ2-2, with TRBD2 identical over 10 bases. CDR3 length: 15 amino acids. Trimming cost V 10 bases and J 7 bases; bases outside gene matches: 12. The CDR3, as DNA: TGTGCCACGAGCCCAGCGGGGGGGCCTATCGGGGAGCTGTTTTTT. It translates to CATSPAGGPIGELFF.

The table lists this clonotype with many counts. This rearrangement joins TRBV30 to TRBJ2-1; the match to TRBD2 covers 10 bases. V dropped 1 base and J dropped 8; count of bases not matched to a gene: 5. This CDR3 is built from 14 residues. The germline CDR1 and CDR2 sequences are GTSNPN and SVGIG (reference sequence). CDR3 region: CAWSERLAGHEQFF. CDR3 in DNA: TGTGCCTGGAGTGAAAGACTAGCGGGTCATGAGCAGTTCTTC.

This clonotype was seen at least ten times. This rearrangement joins TRBV24-1 to TRBJ1-5, with D possibly TRBD1 on 5 matching bases. Deletions cut 11 bases from V and 4 bases from J, with 20 bases between. This CDR3 contains 15 residues. Germline CDR1 and CDR2: KGHDR and SFDVKD. The CDR3 region is CAIEPGTGGNQPQHF. CDR3 nucleotide sequence: TGTGCCATCGAACCGGGGACCGGTGGAAATCAGCCCCAGCATTTT.

The table lists this clonotype with a few counts. V and J are TRBV4-1 and TRBJ2-7; 7 bases fit TRBD1. The J segment lost 3 bases and the V segment lost 0 bases, leaving 8 bases of the junction unmatched. The CDR3 sequence is 16 residues long. CDR1 and CDR2 (germline): MGHRA, YSYEKL. Here the CDR3 reads CASSQERQGLIYEQYF. CDR3 in DNA: TGCGCCAGCAGCCAAGAAAGACAGGGTCTCATCTACGAGCAGTACTTC.

This clonotype was observed many times. The genes are TRBV25-1 and TRBJ2-7, with D unclear. CDR3 length: 14 amino acids. Trimming took 4 bases from V and 3 from J, leaving 13 bases between them. Germline CDR1 is MGHDK and CDR2 is SYGVNS. CDR3 amino acids: CASSVGAYGYEQYF. CDR3 in DNA: TGTGCCAGCAGTGTCGGAGCTTATGGCTACGAGCAGTACTTC.

The chain couples TRBV7-9 to TRBJ2-2; tentative D call: TRBD2 (6 bases). The CDR3 is 15 residues long. In germline, CDR1 is SEHNR, CDR2 FQNEAQ (reference sequence). Trimming pared 5 bases from V and 4 bases from J, leaving 14 bases between. The CDR3 reads CASSPLLLATGELFF. The CDR3 region has the DNA TGTGCCAGCAGCCCGCTCCTACTAGCCACCGGGGAGCTGTTTTTT.

A note on this clonotype: A much larger clone lies one base from this, so it may be a read error. This chain uses TRBV2 with TRBJ1-1; D is uncertain. Germline CDR1 and CDR2: SNHLY and FYNNEI. V gave up 7 bases and J gave up 1 base, with 19 bases separating them. CDR3 size: 16 residues. CDR3 protein: CASNGIYNKGNTEAFF. CDR3 coding DNA: TGTGCCAGCAACGGGATTTACAATAAGGGGAACACTGAAGCTTTCTTT. Based on the CDR3 plus reference TRBV2 and TRBJ1-1, the full variable domain is EPEVTQTPSHQVTQMGQEVILRCVPISNHLYFYWYRQILGQKVEFLVSFYNNEISEKSEIFDDQFSVERPDGSNFTLKIRSTKLEDSAMYFCASNGIYNKGNTEAFFGQGTRLTVV.

This sequence joins TRBV14 and TRBJ2-5; 9 positions match TRBD1. This CDR3 is 15 amino acids long. In germline, CDR1 is SGHDN, CDR2 FVKESK. Trimming cost V 4 bases and J 1 base; bases outside gene matches: 4. The CDR3 reads CASSPGQGSQETQYF. The CDR3, as DNA: TGTGCCAGCAGCCCGGGACAGGGTTCCCAAGAGACCCAGTACTTC.

This clonotype was counted ten times or more. The J gene is TRBJ2-7, the V gene TRBV20-1; D may match TRBD1 or TRBD2 (5 bases each). This CDR3 comprises 14 residues. Between the trimmed V and J ends, which lost 1 base and 4 bases, there was a span of 14 bases. Germline assignment: CDR1 DFQATT and CDR2 SNEGSKA (reference sequence). The CDR3: CSARGGGGVYEQYF. In DNA, the CDR3 is TGCAGTGCTAGAGGTGGGGGTGGAGTTTACGAGCAGTACTTC.

This clonotype was detected many times. The rearrangement joins TRBV19 to TRBJ2-7; 12 bases map to TRBD2. Germline assignment: CDR1 LNHDA and CDR2 SQIVND (reference sequence). The CDR3 runs 15 residues. With 6 bases clipped from V and 3 bases from J, the junction kept 6 bases outside the gene matches. CDR3 residues: CASRRLAGDDYEQYF. The CDR3 DNA sequence: TGTGCCAGTAGAAGACTAGCGGGGGATGACTACGAGCAGTACTTC.

This clonotype was seen ten or more times. The V and J genes are TRBV27 and TRBJ2-7, with D unresolved. The CDR3 totals 13 residues. Between the trimmed V and J ends, which lost 8 bases and 3 bases, there was a span of 14 bases. In germline, CDR1 is MNHEY, CDR2 SMNVEV (reference sequence). The DNA for the CDR3 is TGTGCCAGCGCCATCACGGGCCTCTACGAGCAGTACTTC. Its translation: CASAITGLYEQYF.

Points on this clonotype: Since a much larger clone is just one base distant, this may be a read error. This chain connects TRBV9 to TRBJ2-3, with 12 bases matching TRBD2. Germline CDR1 is SGDLS and CDR2 is YYNGEE. The CDR3 is 16 residues long. DNA for the CDR3: TGTGCCAGCAGCACCACTAGCGGGAGGTCAACAGGTACGCAGTATTTT. Residues: CASSTTSGRSTGTQYF. Full variable domain (rest looked up from reference TRBV9 and TRBJ2-3): DSGVTQTPKHLITATGQRVTLRCSPRSGDLSVYWYQQSLDQGLQFLIQYYNGEERAKGNILERFSAQQFPDLHSELNLSSLELGDSALYFCASSTTSGRSTGTQYFGPGTRLTVL.

This clonotype has only a few counts. This may be a read error: a much more frequent sequence differs by one nucleotide. The V and J genes are TRBV7-9 and TRBJ2-7, with TRBD2 identical over 9 bases. CDR3 length equals 15 residues. Germline V gives CDR1 SEHNR, CDR2 FQNEAQ (reference sequence). The CDR3 sequence: CTSSLDSGRKYEQYF. CDR3 sequence (DNA): TGTACCAGCAGCTTAGACAGCGGGAGGAAGTACGAGCAGTACTTC.

This clonotype was recorded many times. The V and J genes are TRBV24-1 and TRBJ2-2; D tentatively reads TRBD1 or TRBD2 (6 bases each). Looked up from germline, CDR1 is KGHDR and CDR2 is SFDVKD. Deletions cut 7 bases from V and 2 bases from J, with 19 bases between. The CDR3 runs 17 residues. The CDR3 region has the DNA TGTGCCACCAGGAAGTCGTGGGGGGCGTTAAACACCGGGGAGCTGTTTTTT. Translation gives CATRKSWGALNTGELFF.

This clonotype has more than one count but fewer than ten. The chain combines TRBV4-3 with TRBJ1-2; the D gene is possibly TRBD1 (5 bases). The CDR3 has 16 residues. Germline lookup yields CDR1 LGHNA and CDR2 YSLEER. V was shortened by 0 bases and J by 2 bases, with 13 bases between the two germline ends. CDR3 nucleotide sequence: TGCGCCAGCAGCCAAGATCGGATGGGGCGGAACTATGGCTACACCTTC. Translation gives CASSQDRMGRNYGYTF.